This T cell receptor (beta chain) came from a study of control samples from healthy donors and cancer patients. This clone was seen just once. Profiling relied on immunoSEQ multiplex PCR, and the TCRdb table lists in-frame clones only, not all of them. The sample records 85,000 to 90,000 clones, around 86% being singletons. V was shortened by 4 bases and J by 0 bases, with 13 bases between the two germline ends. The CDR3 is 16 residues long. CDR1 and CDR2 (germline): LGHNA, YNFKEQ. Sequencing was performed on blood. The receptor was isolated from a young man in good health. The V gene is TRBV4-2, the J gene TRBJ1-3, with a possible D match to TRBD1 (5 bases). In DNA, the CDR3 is TGTGCCAGCAGCCCAGAGGACACCTTCTCTGGAAACACCATATATTTT. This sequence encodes CASSPEDTFSGNTIYF.